This T cell receptor (beta chain) was observed in a study of blood T cell repertoires in COVID-19. CDR1 is DFQATT, CDR2 SNEGSKA, per germline (reference sequence). V lost 3 bases and J lost 5; bases outside the gene matches: 5. This CDR3 comprises 14 residues. This clone was found once. Clones were sequenced by immunoSEQ multiplex PCR, and TCRdb holds only the in-frame ones, with some missing. The sample carries roughly 29,000 clones, roughly 80% recorded once. The chain combines TRBV20-1 with TRBJ2-5; 11 positions agree with TRBD1. This receptor was taken from a man aged 65 to 85 with active COVID-19. Material: peripheral blood. The CDR3 sequence is CSASFGTGGETQYF. The CDR3 region has the DNA TGCAGTGCTAGTTTCGGGACAGGGGGGGAGACCCAGTACTTC.